The 18 T cell receptor beta chains presented below share a single source sample, sequenced in a study of CD8 T cells in ankylosing spondylitis (dated by TCRdb to the late 2010s). These receptors have no identified antigens. Libraries were constructed by 5' RACE. The sequencing machine was an Illumina HiSeq 2500. TCRdb reprocessing: public reads trimmed at Q25 with fastp, clones called with MiXCR, in-frame beta chains kept. A single entry per CDR3 protein holds the most common genes and DNA from its merged rows. Recorded for this sample are about 540,000 distinct CDR3 sequences; 10% to 15% of them occurred a single time. 6.5% to 7% of the sample goes to the ten largest clones. Results and caveats for the whole study, not just this receptor: A TCR beta motif made up of several highly homologous amino acid variants appeared to be characteristic of blood from ankylosing spondylitis patients.

The sample taken for sequencing was blood, either unsorted or a sorted T cell fraction (not recorded which). These receptors all come from a male donor with ankylosing spondylitis.

Remarks on this clonotype: In this CDR3 the conserved last residue, phenylalanine or tryptophan, is missing, so a read error is likely. The chain carries TRBV27 and TRBJ2-2, with 9 bases identical to TRBD1. Germline assignment: CDR1 MNHEY and CDR2 SMNVEV (reference sequence). CDR3 length equals 17 residues. With 2 bases clipped from V and 5 bases from J, the junction kept 9 bases outside the gene matches. As DNA, the CDR3 is TGTGCCAGCAGTTTAGGATTGGGACAGGGCTTTACCGGGGAGCTGTTTTAT. Translated, it gives CASSLGLGQGFTGELFY.

This clonotype was seen a few times. CDR3 nucleotides: TGTGCCAGCAGCTTAGTCGGTCTGATCTACAATGAGCAGTTCTTC. This sequence encodes CASSLVGLIYNEQFF. The rearrangement joins TRBV11-2 to TRBJ2-1; no definite D call. Germline values: CDR1 SGHAT, CDR2 FQNNGV. The CDR3 has 15 amino acids. Trimming shortened V by 1 base and J by 3 bases, and 10 bases separated the two germline ends.

This clonotype came up a few times. V is TRBV5-1 and J is TRBJ2-2; D might be TRBD1 (6 bases). The CDR3 has 16 residues. The V gene lost 1 base and the J gene lost 2 bases, with 12 bases spanning the gap. The germline V gene encodes CDR1 SGHRS and CDR2 YFSETQ. In nucleotides, the CDR3 is TGCGCCAGCAGCTTGAGGACAGATGCTAACACCGGGGAGCTGTTTTTT. It is translated as CASSLRTDANTGELFF.

The chain links TRBV5-1 to TRBJ2-3, with 7 bases identical to TRBD1. After removal of 2 bases from V and 8 bases from J, the junction contained 5 bases not matched to a gene. Germline CDR1 SGHRS, CDR2 YFSETQ. CDR3 size: 13 residues. The CDR3 protein is CASSLQDRLTQYF. The CDR3 DNA follows: TGCGCCAGCAGCTTACAGGACAGGCTTACGCAGTATTTT.

The chain joins TRBV11-3 to TRBJ2-4; 10 bases agree with TRBD2. The ends lost 2 bases at V and 4 bases at J; junction bases unmatched: 5. From germline, CDR1 is SGHNT and CDR2 YENEEA. The CDR3 totals 16 residues. The CDR3 region has the DNA TGTGCCAGCAGCTTAACTAGCGGGAAAGGGAAAAACATTCAGTACTTC. This sequence encodes CASSLTSGKGKNIQYF.

This clonotype has only a few counts. The chain employs TRBV20-1 and TRBJ2-7, with a weak D call TRBD2 (6 bases). The CDR3 runs to 12 residues. CDR1 and CDR2 (germline): DFQATT, SNEGSKA (reference sequence). V was pared by 4 bases and J by 3 bases, with 10 bases between. In DNA form, the CDR3 reads TGCAGTGCTACCGGGACTGGCTACGAGCAGTACTTC. This encodes CSATGTGYEQYF.

This chain uses TRBV6-1 with TRBJ1-1, with 8 bases aligning to TRBD1. With 7 bases clipped from V and 0 bases from J, the junction kept 4 bases outside the gene matches. CDR1 is MNHNS, CDR2 SASEGT, per germline. This CDR3 region has 14 residues. The CDR3 bases are TGTGCCAGCAATAAGGACAGGGTGAACACTGAAGCTTTCTTT. Translated, it gives CASNKDRVNTEAFF.

This clonotype was picked up many times. V and J are TRBV16 and TRBJ2-1; 10 nucleotides align to TRBD2. The CDR3 runs to 13 residues. Germline CDR1 KGHSY, CDR2 FQNENV. V was clipped by 11 bases and J by 2 bases; unmatched bases: 3. In nucleotides, the CDR3 is TGTGCCCCCACTAGCGGGGCCTACAATGAGCAGTTCTTC. It codes for CAPTSGAYNEQFF.

This clonotype has only a few counts. V usage is TRBV10-1 and J usage is TRBJ2-6, with D hard to call. The CDR3 loop spans 17 amino acids. Germline CDR1 is WNHNN and CDR2 is SYGVQD (reference sequence). Trimming removed 3 bases at V and 1 base at J, with 13 bases between. The CDR3 protein is CASSDSIDVSGANVLTF. The CDR3 DNA reads TGCGCCAGCAGTGATTCTATTGACGTATCTGGGGCCAACGTCCTGACTTTC.

This clonotype came up a few times. CDR3 nucleotides: TGCAGTGCTCCCGGGACAGGCGGCAGGGCCCAGTACTTC. It encodes CSAPGTGGRAQYF. The chain couples TRBV20-1 to TRBJ2-5; TRBD1 aligns across 8 bases. CDR1 and CDR2 from the germline V gene are DFQATT and SNEGSKA (reference sequence). V was clipped by 5 bases and J by 9 bases; unmatched bases: 11. CDR3 length: 13 residues.

This clonotype was counted at least ten times. The V call is TRBV7-2, the J call TRBJ2-1; 13 bases line up with TRBD2. CDR3 length equals 15 residues. The junction had 6 bases not matched to a gene; V was cut back by 5 bases and J by 8 bases. Germline V gene data show CDR1 as SGHTA and CDR2 as FQGNSA. The CDR3 DNA reads TGTGCCAGCAGCCCTGGACTAGCGGGAGTATATGAGCAGTTCTTC. Protein sequence: CASSPGLAGVYEQFF. Filled out from reference TRBV7-2 and TRBJ2-1, the complete variable domain reads GAGVSQSPSNKVTEKGKDVELRCDPISGHTALYWYRQSLGQGLEFLIYFQGNSAPDKSGLPSDRFSAERTGGSVSTLTIQRTQQEDSAVYLCASSPGLAGVYEQFFGPGTRLTVL.

The genes are TRBV7-9 and TRBJ2-2; D is unresolved. Germline V CDR1 and CDR2: SEHNR, FQNEAQ (reference sequence). CDR3 length equals 14 residues. The V end lost 7 bases, the J end lost 5 bases, and 14 bases lay between the germline ends. The CDR3, as DNA: TGTGCCAGCACCCCGGCTAGGTGGACCGGGGAGCTGTTTTTT. This translates into CASTPARWTGELFF.

The DNA of the CDR3 is TGTGCCAGCAGCTTAGATAGACTAGCGGGGATAAGGCAGTACTTC. Its protein product is CASSLDRLAGIRQYF. The chain recombines TRBV11-2 with TRBJ2-7; TRBD2 matches at 11 bases. The length of the CDR3 is 15 residues. J lost 9 bases, V lost 0 bases, and 7 bases had no gene match. Germline assignment: CDR1 SGHAT and CDR2 FQNNGV.

This clonotype occurred a few times. The rearrangement joins TRBV11-1 to TRBJ2-1, with 9 nucleotides matching TRBD2. This CDR3 region has 18 residues. CDR1 and CDR2 (germline): SGHAT, FQDESV (reference sequence). V was pared by 4 bases and J by 6 bases, with 16 bases of the junction left unmatched. CDR3 DNA: TGTGCCAGCAGCTCGGGGGGACTAGCTCCTGCGACTCGCAATGAGCAGTTCTTC. Translated: CASSSGGLAPATRNEQFF.

The V and J genes are TRBV20-1 and TRBJ2-1; the D gene is possibly TRBD2 (5 bases). The CDR3 is made up of 14 amino acids. Germline assignment: CDR1 DFQATT and CDR2 SNEGSKA (reference sequence). Trimming removed 6 bases at V and 0 bases at J, with 12 bases between. DNA for the CDR3: TGCAGTGCCCCGGACTGGAGCTCCTACAATGAGCAGTTCTTC. Translating gives CSAPDWSSYNEQFF.

This clonotype was recorded a few times. The rearrangement links TRBV20-1 to TRBJ2-6; D is unclear. The CDR3 runs to 14 residues. Trimming removed 4 bases at V and 4 bases at J, with 11 bases between. Germline CDR1 is DFQATT and CDR2 is SNEGSKA (reference sequence). The CDR3 is CSANPRPGANVLTF. CDR3 bases: TGCAGTGCTAACCCGAGGCCAGGGGCCAACGTCCTGACTTTC.

CDR3 protein: CASSQGGTISDTEAFF. The CDR3 DNA reads TGTGCCAGCAGCCAAGGGGGAACTATATCGGACACTGAAGCTTTCTTT. J is TRBJ1-1 and V is TRBV4-2; no firm D call. The CDR3 is made up of 16 amino acids. From germline, CDR1 is LGHNA and CDR2 YNFKEQ. V lost 1 base and J 3 bases, leaving 15 bases between the germline ends.

This clonotype was picked up many times. V gene TRBV12-3 or TRBV12-4 combines with J gene TRBJ1-6, with TRBD1 matching over 7 bases. Trimming removed 3 bases from V and 13 bases from J; junction bases left unmatched: 3. The CDR3 length is 12 residues. DNA for the CDR3: TGTGCCAGCAGTTTCCAGACAGGGCCCCTCCACTTT. Translation gives CASSFQTGPLHF.